The rows below give T cell receptor beta chains drawn from one sample of a study of T-cell memory formation after mild COVID-19. TCRdb re-derived calls from the 5' RACE reads in MiXCR, one entry per CDR3 protein. In the table there are about 440,000 distinct CDR3 sequences, over 15% of which are singletons. The sample was PBMCs or a T cell subset sorted from them (not recorded which). The receptor set was obtained from an adult woman who had mild COVID-19 (a few samples of this study predate the infection). Cell type and time point are not known. Each CDR3 is given with its conserved first and last residue. Each record gives: clone size, V gene, J gene, D gene, CDR3 DNA, CDR3 protein. A D gene is named only where the DNA matches it firmly. The size of a clone is reported for some rows only, either as once, few or many, or as a class for expanded clones.

few	TRBV7-9	TRBJ1-5	.	TGTGCCAGCAGCCGTGGGAACAGGCATACCGGTCAGCCCCAGCATTTT	CASSRGNRHTGQPQHF
few	TRBV15	TRBJ1-5	.	TGTGCCACCAGCAGAGAGTCCCGGGGGAGTGGGGAACAGCCCCAGCATTTT	CATSRESRGSGEQPQHF
.	TRBV20-1	TRBJ2-3	TRBD2	TGCAGTGCTAGTCTGGGTAGCGGGGAGGATACGCAGTATTTT	CSASLGSGEDTQYF
.	TRBV4-1	TRBJ2-7	.	TGCGCCAGCAGCTTAGCGGCAGCCGGATACGAGCAGTACTTC	CASSLAAAGYEQYF
few	TRBV5-1	TRBJ2-1	TRBD1	TGCGCCAGCAGCCCGGGACAGCTTATCAATGAGCAGTTCTTC	CASSPGQLINEQFF
.	TRBV7-6	TRBJ1-1	.	TGTGCCAGCAGCTTAGGGTACGTGAACACTGAAGCTTTCTTT	CASSLGYVNTEAFF
few	TRBV7-9	TRBJ1-5	TRBD1	TGTGCCAGCAGCCATACAGGGGAGGCCCAGCATTTT	CASSHTGEAQHF
.	TRBV7-9	TRBJ2-2	.	TGTGCCAGCAGCCGCATTGGGGGGACTGGCACCGGGGAGCTGTTTTTT	CASSRIGGTGTGELFF
few	TRBV7-3	TRBJ2-1	TRBD2	TGTGCCAGCAGCTTAAGCGGGGGGGCCTCCTACAATGAGCAGTTCTTC	CASSLSGGASYNEQFF
few	TRBV12-3/TRBV12-4	TRBJ2-4	TRBD1	TGTGCCAGCAGTTTAGACAGACAGGGGGCGAATTTCAAAAACATTCAGTACTTC	CASSLDRQGANFKNIQYF
.	TRBV5-1	TRBJ2-2	.	TGCGCCAGCAGCACCCAGAGAACCGGGGAGCTGTTTTTT	CASSTQRTGELFF
many	TRBV10-3	TRBJ2-7	TRBD1	TGTGCCATCAGTGGCGACAGGGCTGCCTACGAGCAGTACTTC	CAISGDRAAYEQYF
medium-sized	TRBV7-8	TRBJ2-7	.	TGTGCCAGCAGCTTAGCGGAGGGCGGTCCAACCTACGAGCAGTACTTC	CASSLAEGGPTYEQYF
few	TRBV4-3	TRBJ2-7	TRBD2	TGCGCCAGCAGCCAAGATTCGGGGTCACTAGCGGGAGGGGACGAGCAGTACTTC	CASSQDSGSLAGGDEQYF
.	TRBV24-1	TRBJ2-1	.	TGTGCCACCAGTGACGGACTCCTGAGCTCCTACAATGAGCAGTTCTTC	CATSDGLLSSYNEQFF
many	TRBV7-9	TRBJ2-7	TRBD1	TGTGCCAGCAGCATCCGGGACAGATCCTACGAGCAGTACTTC	CASSIRDRSYEQYF
few	TRBV5-1	TRBJ1-2	.	TGCGCCAGCAGCTTGGAACCCGGGGACTGGGGCTACACCTTC	CASSLEPGDWGYTF
.	TRBV20-1	TRBJ1-5	.	TGCAGTGCTTCCTGGGGGGGCAATCAGCCCCAGCATTTT	CSASWGGNQPQHF
.	TRBV10-3	TRBJ2-7	.	TGTGCCATCAGTGGAGACAGGTCTCCTAGCTCCTACGAGCAGTACTTC	CAISGDRSPSSYEQYF
.	TRBV7-9	TRBJ2-3	TRBD2	TGTGCCAGCAGTCCTCAGGGCGGGGGAAAGAACACAGATACGCAGTATTTT	CASSPQGGGKNTDTQYF
.	TRBV4-3	TRBJ1-1	.	TGCGCCAGCAGCCATGCCAACAGCGGTGGCACTGAAGCTTTCTTT	CASSHANSGGTEAFF
.	TRBV30	TRBJ2-3	.	TGTGCCTTCTCATCGGGACCGTCCCCCGATACGCAGTATTTT	CAFSSGPSPDTQYF
.	TRBV19	TRBJ2-7	TRBD1	TGTGCCAGTAGTCCCTCGACAGGGGTGATAAGGGAGCAGTACTTC	CASSPSTGVIREQYF
.	TRBV19	TRBJ1-1	.	TGTGCCAGTAAAGTATTGGGCCAGGGAGGCACTGAAGCTTTCTTT	CASKVLGQGGTEAFF
.	TRBV20-1	TRBJ2-1	.	TGCAGCGAAGGGGGGGCTTACAATGAGCAGTTCTTC	CSEGGAYNEQFF
.	TRBV5-1	TRBJ2-3	.	TGCGCCAGCAGCTTGTCGACCAGAGATACGCAGTATTTT	CASSLSTRDTQYF
many	TRBV7-9	TRBJ2-3	.	TGTGCCAGCAGCTTATTCCCAGATACGCAGTATTTT	CASSLFPDTQYF
.	TRBV4-1	TRBJ1-1	.	TGCGCCAGCAGTGGGAGGGGGGGAGTTTTTGACACTGAAGCTTTCTTT	CASSGRGGVFDTEAFF
.	TRBV29-1	TRBJ2-3	TRBD2	TGCAGCGTTTATCATGGACTAGCGGGAGAGGCAGATACGCAGTATTTT	CSVYHGLAGEADTQYF
few	TRBV2	TRBJ2-6	TRBD2	TGTGCCAGCAGCGGGGGGGCTGGGGCCAACGTCCTGACTTTC	CASSGGAGANVLTF
few	TRBV7-9	TRBJ2-5	.	TGTGCCAGCAGCATACGGGGTGAAGAGACCCAGTACTTC	CASSIRGEETQYF
.	TRBV27	TRBJ2-7	TRBD1	TGTGCCAGCAGTTTATCCCGACAGGGGGGGGACTACGAGCAGTACTTC	CASSLSRQGGDYEQYF
few	TRBV6-2/TRBV6-3	TRBJ1-5	.	TGTGCCAGCAGCTCGGGGGGGCCTAGAAATCAGCCCCAGCATTTT	CASSSGGPRNQPQHF
.	TRBV5-1	TRBJ1-2	TRBD1	TGCGCCAGCAGCCCTGGGACAGATCACTATGGCTACACCTTC	CASSPGTDHYGYTF
few	TRBV29-1	TRBJ2-5	.	TGCAGCGCCCAAGGGGGTGCTTGGGAGACCCAGTACTTC	CSAQGGAWETQYF
few	TRBV4-3	TRBJ2-5	.	TGCGCCAGCAGCCAAGATGCGTTCGGAAGCTGGACCGAGACCCAGTACTTC	CASSQDAFGSWTETQYF
.	TRBV24-1	TRBJ2-5	.	TGTGCCACCAGTGATTGGGCGCGCACTGCTCAAGAGACCCAGTACTTC	CATSDWARTAQETQYF
.	TRBV7-9	TRBJ2-5	.	TGTGCCAGCAGCTCTGGGACTTTCCAAGAGACCCAGTACTTC	CASSSGTFQETQYF
few	TRBV7-2	TRBJ2-5	TRBD1	TGTGCCAGCAGCTTCCAATCTACAGGGGTGGTAGAGACCCAGTACTTC	CASSFQSTGVVETQYF
few	TRBV7-8	TRBJ2-7	.	TGTGCCAGCAGCCGATACCCCGCCGTCTACGAGCAGTACTTC	CASSRYPAVYEQYF
.	TRBV7-9	TRBJ2-7	.	TGTGCCAGCAGCTTATCCGGGACGTCCTCCTACGAGCAGTACTTC	CASSLSGTSSYEQYF
many	TRBV7-7	TRBJ2-5	TRBD2	TGTGCCAGCAGCCAGACTAGCGGGGGTGGGGAGACCCAGTACTTC	CASSQTSGGGETQYF
many	TRBV20-1	TRBJ2-1	.	TGCAGTGCTAGAGATCTAAGCGGACCCTCCTACAATGAGCAGTTCTTC	CSARDLSGPSYNEQFF
.	TRBV4-3	TRBJ2-7	.	TGCGCCAGCAGCCAAGGTCTGAGTTACGAGCAGTACTTC	CASSQGLSYEQYF
.	TRBV7-9	TRBJ1-5	.	TGTGCCAGCAGCTTATCAACCCCAGCGGACAATCAGCCCCAGCATTTT	CASSLSTPADNQPQHF
.	TRBV7-9	TRBJ2-6	.	TGTGCCAGCAGCTTAGCGGCCCCCTACGTCCTGACTTTC	CASSLAAPYVLTF
once	TRBV19	TRBJ1-1	.	TGTGCCAGTAGTATAGTGGCAGGAACTGCTTTCTTT	CASSIVAGTAFF
few	TRBV12-3/TRBV12-4	TRBJ2-1	.	TGTGCCAGCTGTGACCCGTCGGACCTCCGCCGCAATGAGCAGTTCTTC	CASCDPSDLRRNEQFF
few	TRBV6-2/TRBV6-3	TRBJ2-7	.	TGTGCCAGCAGTGAGGACGTGGTTGGCTCCTACGAGCAGTACTTC	CASSEDVVGSYEQYF
few	TRBV9	TRBJ2-1	.	TGTGCCAGCAGCGCCCGTCGGGACATAACCAATGAGCAGTTCTTC	CASSARRDITNEQFF
few	TRBV7-8	TRBJ1-5	.	TGTGCCAGCAGCTTAGACAGGTCTAGCAATCAGCCCCAGCATTTT	CASSLDRSSNQPQHF
few	TRBV7-2	TRBJ2-5	TRBD2	TGTGCCAGCAGCCCCCGCCGGGACGGGAGGGAGACCCAGTACTTC	CASSPRRDGRETQYF
few	TRBV6-5	TRBJ1-1	TRBD1	TGTGCCAGCAGTTGGGACAGGGGAAAGACTGAAGCTTTCTTT	CASSWDRGKTEAFF
.	TRBV7-2	TRBJ2-1	TRBD1	TGTGCCAGCAGCAATCGACAGGGGGCCTACAATGAGCAGTTCTTC	CASSNRQGAYNEQFF
.	TRBV6-5	TRBJ1-1	.	TGTGCCAGCAGTGCTCGGACAAATCGAGCTTTCTTT	CASSARTNRAFF
few	TRBV5-1	TRBJ1-5	.	TGCGCCAGCAGCTCGGGACACCGGGATCAGCCCCAGCATTTT	CASSSGHRDQPQHF
.	TRBV18	TRBJ1-1	.	TGTGCCAGCTCACCAGTCAAACGGATCACTGAAGCTTTCTTT	CASSPVKRITEAFF
.	TRBV10-3	TRBJ2-1	TRBD2	TGTGCCATCAGTGCGACTAGCGGGGGGGCATATGAGCAGTTCTTC	CAISATSGGAYEQFF
.	TRBV7-9	TRBJ2-5	.	TGTGCCAGCAGAGACAGTTGGGGAGAGACCCAGTACTTC	CASRDSWGETQYF
.	TRBV24-1	TRBJ2-1	.	TGTGCCACCAGTGATTTTGGGACCAGCTCCTACAATGAGCAGTTCTTC	CATSDFGTSSYNEQFF